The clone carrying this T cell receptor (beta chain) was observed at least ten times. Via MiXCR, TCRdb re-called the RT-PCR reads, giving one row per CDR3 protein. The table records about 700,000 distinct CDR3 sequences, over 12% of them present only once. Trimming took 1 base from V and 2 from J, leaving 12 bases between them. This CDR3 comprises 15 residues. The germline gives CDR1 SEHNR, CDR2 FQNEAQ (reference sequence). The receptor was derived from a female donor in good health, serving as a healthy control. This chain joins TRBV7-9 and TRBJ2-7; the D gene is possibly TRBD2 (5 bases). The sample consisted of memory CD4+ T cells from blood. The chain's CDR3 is CASSLGISETYEQYF. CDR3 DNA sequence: TGTGCCAGCAGCTTAGGGATTAGCGAGACCTACGAGCAGTACTTC.